Listed below are T cell receptor beta chains from one sample, sequenced in a study of OX40 agonist ivuxolimab in advanced cancers. Assay used: immunoSEQ multiplex PCR; TCRdb lists only in-frame clones, some missing. The data show about 64,000 clones, 80% to 90% seen once. The sample was CD4+ or CD8+ T cells sorted from blood, taken in a trial of the OX40 agonist ivuxolimab. Source of these receptors: an adult with an advanced solid tumor such as melanoma, head and neck, liver or kidney cancer. The conserved cysteine and the conserved F or W are not part of the CDR3 here.

CDR3aa: ASSLDRVNTEAF
v_gene: TRBV5-1

CDR3aa: ASSFWGTSQPQH
v_gene: TRBV5-8

CDR3aa: SAKNTGELF
v_gene: TRBV20-1

CDR3aa: ASSKDRGYEQY
v_gene: TRBV5-8

CDR3aa: ASSLTGLAGADTQY
v_gene: TRBV7-3

CDR3aa: ASSYGAEQF
v_gene: TRBV6-5

CDR3aa: ASSPQREVGNEQF
v_gene: TRBV5-4

CDR3aa: ASRPGQGNTEAF
v_gene: TRBV19

CDR3aa: ASSSTATYEQY
v_gene: TRBV27

CDR3aa: ASSFSGRVPYNEQF
v_gene: TRBV11-2

CDR3aa: ASSVTGIPSTDTQY
v_gene: TRBV9

CDR3aa: ASSHSLTGVNTEAF
v_gene: TRBV5-1

CDR3aa: ASSPSGTYTDTQY
v_gene: TRBV9

CDR3aa: AVNSYNEQF
v_gene: TRBV30

CDR3aa: AWSVGGDTEAF
v_gene: TRBV30

CDR3aa: ASSLIGGQPQH
v_gene: TRBV4-1

CDR3aa: SAPMGQPSYNEQF
v_gene: TRBV29-1

CDR3aa: ASNRNTEAF
v_gene: TRBV6-6

CDR3aa: ASSLVAYNEQF
v_gene: TRBV7-9

CDR3aa: ASSEMTRGGDEQY
v_gene: TRBV7-9

CDR3aa: ASSRQGRYEQY
v_gene: TRBV7-9

CDR3aa: ASSLASSGGPDNYEQY
v_gene: TRBV7-2

CDR3aa: ASQSSSGGPSETQY
v_gene: TRBV23-1

CDR3aa: ASSFGPRDISGNTIY
v_gene: TRBV5-5

CDR3aa: ASSDLGVVSYEQY
v_gene: TRBV6-1

CDR3aa: ASSLSGSSGHEQF
v_gene: TRBV27

CDR3aa: ASSLRTATDTQY
v_gene: TRBV5-1